This TCR beta chain emerged from a study of blood T cell repertoires in COVID-19 (dated by TCRdb to 2020 to 2022). Regarding the complete study: Collaborator samples came from the United States, Italy and Spain and covered acute and convalescent phases of COVID-19. Nearly every sample came with metadata listing a de-identified subject ID, COVID-19 status, age in years and sex. The prospective study material was composed of cDNA or gDNA derived from T cells, B-cell-depleted T cells, or PBMCs. The repertoires were released in a freely available public database meant as a resource for research on the immune response to SARS-CoV-2. The samples were drawn from the first 160 participants of the ongoing ImmuneRACE study and from 1,254 subjects provided by 6 global collaborators. Where available, HLA class I and class II types were taken from metadata supplied by the sample provider and were not determined by assay-based typing. Subjects who had been exposed to COVID-19, were actively infected with it, or had recovered from it provided the deeply sampled blood TCRbeta repertoires that made up the dataset. Points the paper makes about the study in general: The quantity of clinical and demographic metadata differed by source and by participant and was supplied without curation.

The sample holds one count of this clone. Its antigen is still unknown. One base away there is no much larger clone; base qualities are not given. V loses 0 bases, J loses 1 base, and the germline ends lie 15 bases apart. CDR1 SGHTS and CDR2 YDEGEE are derived from the germline V gene. From the cysteine through the phenylalanine, the CDR3 covers 17 amino acids. Kept here is only the CDR3 DNA, which spans 51 bases and is read in frame from base 1. Collaborating institutions collected whole blood in K2EDTA tubes following their own protocols. For TCRbeta analysis, collaborators shipped samples in one of three forms: frozen whole blood, isolated PBMCs, or DNA extracted from either of those sample types. TCRbeta CDR3 regions were amplified from genomic DNA using the immunoSEQ Assay, a bias-controlled multiplex PCR. The original methods were these. The number of nucleated cells in each sample was estimated from the amplification of reference gene primers within the assay. Sequence reads were collapsed and filtered to measure the absolute abundance of every unique TCRbeta CDR3 rearrangement. For each sample, productive Simpson clonality was calculated as the square root of Simpson's diversity index over productive rearrangements. This immuneACCESS table, as held by TCRdb, lists in-frame sequences with V and J called but not all clones. Of the missing ones, under half trace to an unresolved V gene in checked studies; the others have no known cause. D and trimming come from the DNA, and the V and J calls and clone size come from that table. This sample has roughly 150,000 clones in its table, and 80% to 90% of those were observed once. The ten most abundant clones make up approximately 3% of the sample.

Sequenced: peripheral blood. The origin of this receptor is an older woman with active COVID-19. This chain joins TRBV5-8 to TRBJ2-3, with the D segment identity uncertain. The CDR3 in this case is CASSLEMAPLGTDTQYF. The DNA sequence is TGTGCCAGCAGCTTGGAAATGGCACCCTTGGGCACAGATACGCAGTATTTT. With the rest looked up from the reference TRBV5-8 and TRBJ2-3 genes rather than sequenced, the full variable domain is EAGVTQSPTHLIKTRGQQATLRCSPISGHTSVYWYQQALGLGLQFLLWYDEGEERNRGNFPPRFSGRQFPNYSSELNVNALELEDSALYLCASSLEMAPLGTDTQYFGPGTRLTVL.